These 4 T cell receptor beta chains share one sample of origin, sequenced in a study of breast tumors, draining lymph nodes, adjacent tissues. TCRdb passed the multiplex PCR reads through MiXCR, listing each CDR3 protein once. The sample has about 140,000 distinct CDR3 sequences, less than 35% seen once; the top ten hold roughly 2.2%. Axillary draining lymph nodes of breast cancer patients supplied the node samples. Sequenced input: axillary lymph node tissue. All receptors derive from a female donor with breast cancer. Some clones in this sample may be carry-over from other donors' samples.

V is TRBV3-1 and J is TRBJ2-3; D unclear. Germline lookup yields CDR1 LGHDT and CDR2 YNNKEL (reference sequence). This CDR3 region has 14 residues. The germline V and J ends were trimmed by 5 bases and 0 bases, with 9 bases remaining between them. Here the CDR3 reads CASSSGPSTDTQYF. The CDR3 nucleotides are TGTGCCAGCAGCTCCGGACCCAGCACAGATACGCAGTATTTT.

The chain is built from TRBV7-2 and TRBJ1-1; D uncertain. CDR1 and CDR2 (germline): SGHTA, FQGNSA. Deletions cut 5 bases from V and 9 bases from J, with 16 bases between. This CDR3 has 13 residues. The CDR3 DNA sequence: TGTGCCAGCAGCCTTGGACGGGCGGGTAAAGCTTTCTTT. Protein product: CASSLGRAGKAFF.

This clonotype has at least ten counts. This chain connects TRBV20-1 to TRBJ2-7, with unresolved D. The CDR3 contains 14 residues. Deletions cut 5 bases from V and 0 bases from J, with 14 bases between. Germline V gene sequence: CDR1 DFQATT, CDR2 SNEGSKA (reference sequence). The CDR3 spells CSASTDGSSYEQYF. CDR3 sequence (DNA): TGCAGTGCTTCGACGGACGGTAGCTCCTACGAGCAGTACTTC.

This clonotype was observed at least ten times. A much bigger clone sits one base away, suggesting this may be a read error. The chain is built from TRBV5-8 and TRBJ2-6; no clear D gene. The CDR3 extends over 14 amino acids. CDR1 is SGHTS, CDR2 YDEGEE, per germline. Deletions cut 3 bases from V and 6 bases from J, with 10 bases between. CDR3 nucleotide sequence: TGTGCCAGCAGCTCATTATCCGCGGCCAACGTCCTGACTTTC. This encodes CASSSLSAANVLTF.